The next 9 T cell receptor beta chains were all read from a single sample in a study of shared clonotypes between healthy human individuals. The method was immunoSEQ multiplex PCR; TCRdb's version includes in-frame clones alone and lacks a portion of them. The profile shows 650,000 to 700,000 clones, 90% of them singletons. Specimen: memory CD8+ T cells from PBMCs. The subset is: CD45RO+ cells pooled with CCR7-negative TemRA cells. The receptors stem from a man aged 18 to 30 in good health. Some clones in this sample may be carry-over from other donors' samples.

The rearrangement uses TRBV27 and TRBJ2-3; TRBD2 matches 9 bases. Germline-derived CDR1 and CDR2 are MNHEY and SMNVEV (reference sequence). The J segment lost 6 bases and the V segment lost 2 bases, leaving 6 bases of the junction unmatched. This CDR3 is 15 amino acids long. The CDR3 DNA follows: TGTGCCAGCAGTTTAACTAGCGGGCTGCTGGATACGCAGTATTTT. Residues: CASSLTSGLLDTQYF.

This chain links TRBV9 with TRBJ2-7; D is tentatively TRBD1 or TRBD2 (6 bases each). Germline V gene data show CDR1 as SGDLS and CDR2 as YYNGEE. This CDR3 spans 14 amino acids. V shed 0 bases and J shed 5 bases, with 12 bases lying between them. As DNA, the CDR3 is TGTGCCAGCAGCGTAGCCGGGGGCGGAGACGAGCAGTACTTC. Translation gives CASSVAGGGDEQYF.

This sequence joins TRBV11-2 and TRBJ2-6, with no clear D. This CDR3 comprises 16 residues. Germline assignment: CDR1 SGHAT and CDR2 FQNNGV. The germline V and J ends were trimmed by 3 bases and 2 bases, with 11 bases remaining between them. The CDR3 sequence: CASSFDRVTGANVLTF. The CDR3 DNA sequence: TGTGCCAGCAGCTTTGACCGTGTTACTGGGGCCAACGTCCTGACTTTC.

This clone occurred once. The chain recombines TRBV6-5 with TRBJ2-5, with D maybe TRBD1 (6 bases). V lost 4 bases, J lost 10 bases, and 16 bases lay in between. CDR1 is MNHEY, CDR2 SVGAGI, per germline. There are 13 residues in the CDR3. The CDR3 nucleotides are TGTGCCAGCAGTTCCGGGACAAACCCTGACCAGTACTTC. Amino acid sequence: CASSSGTNPDQYF.

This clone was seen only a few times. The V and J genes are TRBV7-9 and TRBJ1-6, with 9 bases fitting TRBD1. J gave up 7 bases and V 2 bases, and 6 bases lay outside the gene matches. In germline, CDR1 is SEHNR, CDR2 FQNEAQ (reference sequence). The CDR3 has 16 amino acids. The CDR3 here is CASSLRTGVYNSPLHF. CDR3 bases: TGTGCCAGCAGCTTAAGGACAGGGGTTTACAATTCACCCCTCCACTTT. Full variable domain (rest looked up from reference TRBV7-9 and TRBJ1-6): DTGVSQNPRHKITKRGQNVTFRCDPISEHNRLYWYRQTLGQGPEFLTYFQNEAQLEKSRLLSDRFSAERPKGSFSTLEIQRTEQGDSAMYLCASSLRTGVYNSPLHFGNGTRLTVT.

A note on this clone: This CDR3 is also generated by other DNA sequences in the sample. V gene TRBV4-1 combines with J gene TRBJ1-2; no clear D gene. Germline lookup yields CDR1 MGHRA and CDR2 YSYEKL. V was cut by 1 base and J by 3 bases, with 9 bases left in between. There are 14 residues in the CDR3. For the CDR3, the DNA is TGCGCCAGCAGCCAAGTTGCCGGGGACTATGGCTACACCTTC. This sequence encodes CASSQVAGDYGYTF.

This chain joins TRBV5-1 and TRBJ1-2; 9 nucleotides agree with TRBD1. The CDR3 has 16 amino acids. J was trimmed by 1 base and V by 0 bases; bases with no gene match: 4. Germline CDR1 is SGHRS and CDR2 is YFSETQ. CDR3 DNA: TGCGCCAGCAGCTTGGTGGGACAGGGACTTAACTATGGCTACACCTTC. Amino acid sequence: CASSLVGQGLNYGYTF.

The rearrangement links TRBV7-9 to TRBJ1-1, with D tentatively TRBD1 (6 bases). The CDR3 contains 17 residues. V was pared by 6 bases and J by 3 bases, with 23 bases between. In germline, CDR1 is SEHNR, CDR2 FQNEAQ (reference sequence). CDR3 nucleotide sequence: TGTGCCAGCAGTCCCCCTGGCGGCGTGGAGGGGGACACTGAAGCTTTCTTT. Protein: CASSPPGGVEGDTEAFF.

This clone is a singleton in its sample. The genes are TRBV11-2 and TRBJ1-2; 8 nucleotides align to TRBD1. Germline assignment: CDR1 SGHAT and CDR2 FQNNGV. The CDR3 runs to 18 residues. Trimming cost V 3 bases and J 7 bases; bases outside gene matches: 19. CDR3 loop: CASSFGNWDRLGEGGYTF. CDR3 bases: TGTGCCAGCAGCTTTGGAAATTGGGACAGGCTGGGAGAAGGTGGCTACACCTTC.